Presented here are 20 T cell receptor beta chains from one specimen sequenced in a study of CD8+ T cells in alopecia areata. As the sequencing template, cDNA was produced by extracting RNA and reverse transcribing it. Sequencing used immunoSEQ multiplex PCR; TCRdb keeps in-frame clones, though not all of them. The sample holds around 150,000 clones, about three fifths seen once. The specimen sequenced was CD4+ T cells sorted from blood. Receptor source: a human donor in good health.

The chain recombines TRBV4-1 with TRBJ2-1, with TRBD2 matching 11 bases. CDR1 MGHRA and CDR2 YSYEKL come from the germline V gene. This CDR3 contains 13 residues. The trim removed 6 bases at V and 9 bases at J, leaving 4 bases unmatched. The CDR3 region is CASRGLAVSEQFF. CDR3 sequence (DNA): TGCGCCAGCAGGGGACTAGCGGTTAGTGAGCAGTTCTTC.

The CDR3 bases are TGTGCCAGCAGTCCACACAGGGGGGCGGCGGACGAGCAGTACTTC. Its translation is CASSPHRGAADEQYF. The chain uses TRBV27 and TRBJ2-7; the match to TRBD1 covers 8 bases. The CDR3 has 15 residues. The trim removed 5 bases at V and 5 bases at J, leaving 11 bases unmatched. CDR1 is MNHEY, CDR2 SMNVEV, per germline (reference sequence).

The chain uses TRBV11-1 and TRBJ2-5, with 13 bases identical to TRBD2. In germline, CDR1 is SGHAT, CDR2 FQDESV (reference sequence). This CDR3 has 15 amino acids. V was clipped by 5 bases and J by 4 bases; unmatched bases: 4. The CDR3 loop reads CASSLGLAGAETQYF. The CDR3 nucleotides are TGTGCCAGCAGCCTCGGACTAGCGGGAGCAGAGACCCAGTACTTC.

Written as DNA, the CDR3 is TGTGCCAGCAGACCACAGGGGGCTTATGATATTCAGTACTTC. Its translation: CASRPQGAYDIQYF. The genes are TRBV25-1 and TRBJ2-4, with TRBD1 matching over 9 bases. The length of the CDR3 is 14 residues. V was pared by 6 bases and J by 10 bases, with 10 bases of the junction left unmatched. CDR1 is MGHDK, CDR2 SYGVNS, per germline.

The V and J genes are TRBV29-1 and TRBJ2-6, with 9 positions matching TRBD1. Germline values: CDR1 SQVTM, CDR2 ANQGSEA. This CDR3 is built from 15 residues. The V segment lost 7 bases and the J segment 2 bases; nucleotides outside the gene matches: 6. The CDR3 is CSARDRAAGANVLTF. In DNA, the CDR3 is TGCAGCGCCCGGGACAGGGCGGCTGGGGCCAACGTCCTGACTTTC.

The rearrangement uses TRBV28 and TRBJ1-1; 7 bases map to TRBD1. After removal of 3 bases from V and 10 bases from J, the junction contained 2 bases not matched to a gene. Germline V gene sequence: CDR1 MDHEN, CDR2 SYDVKM. The CDR3 consists of 11 residues. The CDR3 sequence: CASSFNRGAFF. DNA for the CDR3: TGTGCCAGCAGTTTCAACAGGGGAGCTTTCTTT.

CDR3 region: CASSYAGAWSGREQYF. The CDR3 bases are TGTGCCAGCAGTTACGCGGGAGCCTGGTCTGGCCGCGAGCAGTACTTC. The chain employs TRBV6-5 and TRBJ2-7, with 7 bases identical to TRBD2. The J segment lost 6 bases and the V segment lost 2 bases, leaving 13 bases of the junction unmatched. The CDR3 spans 16 residues. Germline V CDR1 and CDR2: MNHEY, SVGAGI.

This clone was picked up a small number of times. The rearrangement links TRBV29-1 to TRBJ2-5; D gene ambiguous. CDR1 SQVTM and CDR2 ANQGSEA come from the germline V gene. This CDR3 contains 11 residues. V was clipped by 5 bases and J by 3 bases, with 7 bases between them. The CDR3 here is CSVRSEETQYF. In DNA form, the CDR3 reads TGCAGCGTTCGGTCCGAAGAGACCCAGTACTTC.

The rearrangement joins TRBV6-1 to TRBJ2-1, with no clear D. V lost 2 bases to trimming and J lost 7 bases, with 9 bases between them. CDR1 is MNHNS, CDR2 SASEGT, per germline. The CDR3 loop spans 13 amino acids. The CDR3 DNA reads TGTGCCAGCAGTGAAATAGGTGGGAATGAGCAGTTCTTC. Its translation: CASSEIGGNEQFF.

The CDR3 DNA reads TGTGCCACCAGGGAGAGCGGGAGTTATACGCAGTATTTT. Translating gives CATRESGSYTQYF. The chain joins TRBV15 to TRBJ2-3; 8 bases agree with TRBD2. This CDR3 region has 13 residues. After removal of 6 bases from V and 7 bases from J, the junction contained 6 bases not matched to a gene. Germline CDR1 and CDR2: LNHNV and YYDKDF (reference sequence).

This clone was found a few times. The chain is built from TRBV18 and TRBJ2-3; D may be TRBD1 (6 bases). Per the germline V gene, CDR1 is KGHSH and CDR2 is LQKENI. The CDR3 loop spans 16 amino acids. The V gene lost 3 bases and the J gene lost 4 bases, with 17 bases spanning the gap. The CDR3 reads CASSPLGQPSADTQYF. For the CDR3, the DNA is TGTGCCAGCTCACCGCTAGGACAGCCGTCCGCAGATACGCAGTATTTT.

The chain couples TRBV14 to TRBJ2-7; TRBD2 aligns across 10 bases. Trimming removed 4 bases from V and 0 bases from J; junction bases left unmatched: 3. CDR3 length: 15 amino acids. Germline V lookup: CDR1 SGHDN, CDR2 FVKESK. The CDR3 DNA reads as TGTGCCAGCAGCCCCAGCGGGAGGGCCTCCTACGAGCAGTACTTC. This codes for CASSPSGRASYEQYF.

The CDR3 bases are TGTGCCAGCAGCTTAGTTGCAGGCTACGAGCAGTACTTC. Amino acids: CASSLVAGYEQYF. The chain is built from TRBV7-9 and TRBJ2-7; unclear D gene. CDR3 size: 13 residues. Trimming stripped 1 base from V and 3 bases from J, with 7 bases between. Germline CDR1 SEHNR, CDR2 FQNEAQ (reference sequence).

The chain combines TRBV29-1 with TRBJ2-2, with 8 bases aligning to TRBD2. Germline CDR1 reads SQVTM; CDR2 reads ANQGSEA. Losses at the gene ends were 7 bases for V and 6 bases for J; bases not matched to a gene: 13. The length of the CDR3 is 15 residues. Here the CDR3 reads CSATRVAGGAGELFF. In nucleotides, the CDR3 is TGCAGCGCTACCCGAGTCGCGGGAGGCGCCGGGGAGCTGTTTTTT.

V and J are TRBV29-1 and TRBJ2-2; D unresolved. Germline CDR1 and CDR2: SQVTM and ANQGSEA. The V gene lost 4 bases and the J gene lost 7 bases, with 10 bases spanning the gap. This CDR3 is 12 amino acids long. CDR3 protein: CSVAANVGELFF. The CDR3 nucleotides read TGCAGCGTTGCAGCGAATGTCGGGGAGCTGTTTTTT.

The sample holds a few counts of this clone. DNA of the CDR3: TGTGCCAGCAGTTTATCTCGCGACACTGAAGCTTTCTTT. Its protein product is CASSLSRDTEAFF. This rearrangement joins TRBV27 to TRBJ1-1; D gene uncertain. CDR3 length: 13 amino acids. Trimming shortened V by 0 bases and J by 3 bases, and 5 bases separated the two germline ends. Looked up from germline, CDR1 is MNHEY and CDR2 is SMNVEV (reference sequence).

The CDR3 region has the DNA TGTGCCAGCAGCCTCCCTAGGCAAGAGACCCAGTACTTC. Protein product: CASSLPRQETQYF. The chain is built from TRBV28 and TRBJ2-5, with D uncertain. V shed 6 bases and J shed 2 bases, with 10 bases lying between them. The CDR3 loop spans 13 amino acids. Germline CDR1 is MDHEN and CDR2 is SYDVKM.

This clone has a handful of counts. The rearrangement joins TRBV29-1 to TRBJ2-1; D is tentatively TRBD1 or TRBD2 (5 bases each). This CDR3 spans 14 amino acids. Deletions cut 2 bases from V and 0 bases from J, with 8 bases between. The V gene's germline CDR1 is SQVTM and CDR2 ANQGSEA. The CDR3 sequence: CSVEWGSSYNEQFF. DNA of the CDR3: TGCAGCGTTGAATGGGGGAGCTCCTACAATGAGCAGTTCTTC.

CDR3 DNA sequence: TGTGCCAGCAGCTTTACGGGAAACACTGAAGCTTTCTTT. It specifies CASSFTGNTEAFF. The rearrangement joins TRBV7-8 to TRBJ1-1; unclear D gene. This CDR3 has 13 residues. V lost 3 bases to trimming and J lost 2 bases, with 7 bases between them. The germline gives CDR1 SGHVS, CDR2 FQNEAQ.

This clone has just one count. This rearrangement joins TRBV19 to TRBJ1-5; D not certain. CDR1 and CDR2 from the germline V gene are LNHDA and SQIVND (reference sequence). This CDR3 contains 13 residues. V lost 5 bases, J lost 3 bases, and 8 bases lay in between. CDR3 loop: CASSFSNNQPQHF. The CDR3 DNA sequence: TGTGCCAGTAGTTTCAGTAACAATCAGCCCCAGCATTTT.